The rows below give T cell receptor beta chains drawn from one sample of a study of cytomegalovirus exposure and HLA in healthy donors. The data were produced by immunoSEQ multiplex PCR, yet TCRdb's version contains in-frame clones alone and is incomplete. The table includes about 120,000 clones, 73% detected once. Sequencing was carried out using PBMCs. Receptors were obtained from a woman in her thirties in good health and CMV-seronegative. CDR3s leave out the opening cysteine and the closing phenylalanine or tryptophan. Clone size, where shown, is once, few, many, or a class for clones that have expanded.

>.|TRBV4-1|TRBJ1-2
ASSQESTDNYGYT
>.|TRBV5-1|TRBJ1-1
ASSLAAGYGTEAF
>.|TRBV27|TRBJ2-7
ASSFGGSGYEQY
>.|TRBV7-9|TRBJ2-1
ASSPPLSRSSYNEQF
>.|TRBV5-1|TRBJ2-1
ASSRGSSYNEQF
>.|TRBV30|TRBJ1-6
AWDGNSPLH
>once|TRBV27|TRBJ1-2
ASSLGGQTYGYT
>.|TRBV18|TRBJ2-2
ASSPSGGTPGELF
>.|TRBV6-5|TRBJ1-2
ASSYSGQGYGYT
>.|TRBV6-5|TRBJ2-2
ATTRETGELF
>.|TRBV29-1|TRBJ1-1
SVEGQGPEAF
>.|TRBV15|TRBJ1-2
ATSRDLGRNYGYT
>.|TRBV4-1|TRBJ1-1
ASSHTGEYTEAF
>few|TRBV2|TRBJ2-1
ASTPGFEYNEQF
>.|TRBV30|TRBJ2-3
AWSVGSQGADTQY
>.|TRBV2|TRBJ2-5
ASSEWAPRETQY
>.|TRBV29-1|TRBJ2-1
SGRPGQGNNEQF
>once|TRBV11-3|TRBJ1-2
ASSTGQGQGGYT
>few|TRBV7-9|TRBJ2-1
ASSSAASRNEQF
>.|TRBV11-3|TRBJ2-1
ASSFGFQRRANEQF
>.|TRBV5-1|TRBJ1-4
ASSPGGTTNEKLF
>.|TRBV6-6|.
ASRPGQGKTTYEQY
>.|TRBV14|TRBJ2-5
ASSQPRDRGQETQY
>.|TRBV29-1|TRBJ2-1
SVEEGGPRSYNEQF
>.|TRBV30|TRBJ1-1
AWSAGVDTEAF
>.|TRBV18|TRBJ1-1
ASSPEMVGMNTEAF
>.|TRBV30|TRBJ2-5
AWSVGLAGTQY
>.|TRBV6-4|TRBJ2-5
ASSAGTGGAQTQY
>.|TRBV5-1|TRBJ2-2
ASSKEGRVDTGELF
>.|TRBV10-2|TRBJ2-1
ASSESETWAF
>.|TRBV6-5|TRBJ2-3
ASSYSMADKEY
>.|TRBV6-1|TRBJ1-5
ASSGWDYNQPQH
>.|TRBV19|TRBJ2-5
ASSSGGGTETQY
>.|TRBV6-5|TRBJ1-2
ASSYSGRLNYGYT
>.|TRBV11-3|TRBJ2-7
ASSPWGQVYEQY
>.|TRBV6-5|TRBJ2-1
ASSPTGDEQF
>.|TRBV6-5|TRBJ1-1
ASSYVARAEAF
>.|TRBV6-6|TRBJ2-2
ASSPGQDAGELF
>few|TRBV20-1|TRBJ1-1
RLGGHTEAF
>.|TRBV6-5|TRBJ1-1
ASSWMQGVGTEAF
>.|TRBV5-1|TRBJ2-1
ASSWTSGSPNYNEQF
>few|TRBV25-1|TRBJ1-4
ASSEAVQGRPNEKLF
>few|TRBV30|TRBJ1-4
AWSTSGYNEKLF
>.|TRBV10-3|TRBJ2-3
AISEAGESTDTQY
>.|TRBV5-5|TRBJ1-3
ASSQTGEGERHTIY
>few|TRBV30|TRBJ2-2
AWSGTTNTGELF
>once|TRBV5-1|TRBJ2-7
ASSLGQPSLYEQY
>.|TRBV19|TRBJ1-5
ATGTGGAMMGQPQH